These 7 T cell receptor beta chains were all obtained from the same sample, sequenced in a study of cytomegalovirus exposure and HLA in healthy donors. With 60 Vbeta and 13 Jbeta primers, the PCR was carried out. The repertoire was sequenced with immunoSEQ multiplex PCR; TCRdb's copy has only in-frame clones and lacks some. The table records 150,000 to 200,000 clones, 80% to 85% of them present only once. Sequenced sample: PBMCs. All receptors come from a boy between 10 and 17 years old in good health and CMV-seronegative.

The rearrangement joins TRBV6-5 to TRBJ2-2; 8 nucleotides agree with TRBD1. CDR1 is MNHEY and CDR2 is SVGAGI in the germline V gene. Trimming removed 2 bases from V and 4 bases from J; junction bases left unmatched: 3. This CDR3 has 15 residues. Here the CDR3 reads CASSYGDRLTGELFF. CDR3 sequence (DNA): TGTGCCAGCAGTTACGGGGACAGGCTCACCGGGGAGCTGTTTTTT.

This clone was seen a handful of times. The chain employs TRBV5-4 and TRBJ2-3; TRBD1 agrees at 7 bases. J was trimmed by 4 bases and V by 6 bases; bases with no gene match: 8. The CDR3 is 14 amino acids. Germline CDR1 is SGHNT and CDR2 is YYREEE (reference sequence). As DNA, the CDR3 is TGTGCCAGCACCCCTAAGGGGGCCCCAGATACGCAGTATTTT. Amino acid sequence: CASTPKGAPDTQYF.

The V call is TRBV11-2, the J call TRBJ1-2, with D unclear. CDR1 SGHAT and CDR2 FQNNGV come from the germline V gene. This CDR3 region has 11 residues. Trimming shortened V by 5 bases and J by 7 bases, and 8 bases separated the two germline ends. Here the CDR3 reads CASSGRGGYTF. The CDR3 DNA reads as TGTGCCAGCAGCGGACGGGGTGGCTACACCTTC. Using reference TRBV11-2 and TRBJ1-2 for the parts outside the CDR3, the full variable domain is EAGVAQSPRYKIIEKRQSVAFWCNPISGHATLYWYQQILGQGPKLLIQFQNNGVVDDSQLPKDRFSAERLKGVDSTLKIQPAKLEDSAVYLCASSGRGGYTFGSGTRLTVV.

This sequence joins TRBV10-3 and TRBJ1-2, with D hard to call. The CDR3 is 12 amino acids. Germline lookup yields CDR1 ENHRY and CDR2 SYGVKD. Trimming left V 11 bases short and J 1 base short, with 11 bases between. CDR3 DNA sequence: TGTGCCTCGTCCACTCTTAACTATGGCTACACCTTC. Translated, it gives CASSTLNYGYTF.

V gene TRBV11-2 combines with J gene TRBJ2-7; no firm D call. Germline values: CDR1 SGHAT, CDR2 FQNNGV. This CDR3 is built from 13 residues. V was clipped by 6 bases and J by 0 bases, with 9 bases between them. The CDR3 DNA follows: TGTGCCAGCAGTTTCCACGGCTCCTACGAGCAGTACTTC. This sequence encodes CASSFHGSYEQYF. Full variable domain (remainder filled in from reference TRBV11-2 and TRBJ2-7): EAGVAQSPRYKIIEKRQSVAFWCNPISGHATLYWYQQILGQGPKLLIQFQNNGVVDDSQLPKDRFSAERLKGVDSTLKIQPAKLEDSAVYLCASSFHGSYEQYFGPGTRLTVT.

The chain is built from TRBV6-6 and TRBJ1-4, with a weak D call TRBD1 (5 bases). There are 15 residues in the CDR3. V dropped 0 bases and J dropped 4 bases, with 9 bases sitting between them. Germline V gene lookup returns CDR1 MNHNY and CDR2 SVGAGI (reference sequence). CDR3 bases: TGTGCCAGCAGTTACTCAGGCAGGGATAATGAAAAACTGTTTTTT. This gives the protein CASSYSGRDNEKLFF.

The genes are TRBV28 and TRBJ2-7, with D perhaps matching TRBD1 (5 bases). Germline CDR1 reads MDHEN; CDR2 reads SYDVKM. The CDR3 is 13 residues long. V was cut by 6 bases and J by 5 bases, with 14 bases left in between. CDR3 nucleotides: TGTGCCAGCAGCCACTCTCAGGGCCACGAGCAGTACTTC. Encoded protein: CASSHSQGHEQYF.